This TCR beta chain was captured in a study of control samples from healthy donors and cancer patients. This CDR3 has 17 amino acids. CDR1 is SGHTA, CDR2 FQGNSA, per germline. With V trimmed by 6 bases and J by 4 bases, 13 bases remained unmatched. Method: immunoSEQ multiplex PCR; TCRdb's copy keeps in-frame clones and lacks some. The sample consists of approximately 150,000 clones, about 90% of them appearing once. The source is a man younger than 35 in good health. The V call is TRBV7-2, the J call TRBJ2-3; TRBD1 agrees at 10 bases. Material for sequencing was blood. In DNA form, the CDR3 reads TGTGCCAGCAGTCCGAAATCGGGACAGGGGAATGCAGATACGCAGTATTTT. It is translated as CASSPKSGQGNADTQYF.